A single sample gave rise to the 20 T cell receptor beta chains below, sequenced in a study of blood T cells in healthy people across ages. Through a sample-barcoded 5' primer and a J-beta primer mix, a second PCR was run for roughly 7 to 11 cycles. TCRdb ran MiXCR on the 5' RACE reads and lists one entry per CDR3 protein. This repertoire shows approximately 600,000 distinct CDR3 sequences, 58% found once; its top ten account for over 30%. Sequenced material: blood. Receptor source: a man in his sixties in good health.

This clonotype was found a few times. The CDR3 loop reads CASSQGPTFHEQFF. CDR3 nucleotide sequence: TGTGCCAGCAGCCAAGGGCCCACTTTCCATGAGCAGTTCTTC. J is TRBJ2-1 and V is TRBV3-1, with no clear D. The germline CDR1 and CDR2 sequences are LGHDT and YNNKEL (reference sequence). The CDR3 consists of 14 residues. Trimming removed 1 base at V and 8 bases at J, with 12 bases between.

The chain carries TRBV2 and TRBJ2-7; perhaps TRBD1 as D (6 bases). The J call could be wrong; TRBJ2-5 is a better fit for the DNA end. The CDR3 totals 14 residues. CDR1 and CDR2 (germline): SNHLY, FYNNEI. The CDR3 here is CASTRVGGSKTQYF. CDR3 DNA: TGTGCCAGCACCCGAGTAGGGGGTTCAAAGACCCAGTACTTC.

This chain links TRBV20-1 with TRBJ2-7, with D tentatively TRBD2 (6 bases). The germline CDR1 and CDR2 sequences are DFQATT and SNEGSKA (reference sequence). This CDR3 has 14 residues. The germline V and J ends were trimmed by 6 bases and 1 base, with 16 bases remaining between them. CDR3 coding DNA: TGCAGTGCACGGGACTCTGGAGGATCCTACGAGCAGTACTTC. Its protein is CSARDSGGSYEQYF.

The chain joins TRBV5-1 to TRBJ2-1; 12 bases align to TRBD2. The CDR3 contains 16 residues. V gave up 4 bases and J gave up 4 bases; unmatched junction bases: 6. Germline CDR1 reads SGHRS; CDR2 reads YFSETQ. Here the CDR3 DNA reads TGCGCCAGCAGCCTGCTGACTAGCGGGGGTTACAATGAGCAGTTCTTC. It yields the protein CASSLLTSGGYNEQFF.

This rearrangement joins TRBV20-1 to TRBJ1-6; D is unclear. V was clipped by 6 bases and J by 10 bases, with 16 bases between them. The CDR3 totals 13 residues. Germline V gene lookup returns CDR1 DFQATT and CDR2 SNEGSKA (reference sequence). DNA for the CDR3: TGCAGTGCCCCCCTCGGAGGGAACTCACCCCTCCACTTT. It is translated as CSAPLGGNSPLHF.

J is TRBJ2-7 and V is TRBV12-5; D perhaps matches TRBD1 (5 bases). CDR1 is LGHNT and CDR2 is FRNRAP in the germline V gene. This CDR3 comprises 16 residues. The V gene lost 1 base and the J gene lost 3 bases, with 16 bases spanning the gap. The CDR3 region is CASGLAQGAANYEQYF. The CDR3, as DNA: TGTGCTAGTGGTTTGGCCCAGGGCGCGGCGAACTACGAGCAGTACTTC.

This sequence joins TRBV25-1 and TRBJ1-5; D gene ambiguous. This CDR3 has 13 amino acids. V lost 3 bases and J lost 7, with 10 bases in between. Germline lookup yields CDR1 MGHDK and CDR2 SYGVNS. The CDR3 bases are TGTGCCAGCAGTGAGAGGGAGGGCCAGCCCCAGCATTTT. Encoded protein: CASSEREGQPQHF. The full variable domain, its missing parts supplied by reference TRBV25-1 and TRBJ1-5, is EADIYQTPRYLVIGTGKKITLECSQTMGHDKMYWYQQDPGMELHLIHYSYGVNSTEKGDLSSESTVSRIRTEHFPLTLESARPSHTSQYLCASSEREGQPQHFGDGTRLSIL.

The rearrangement uses TRBV29-1 and TRBJ1-5, with 7 bases fitting TRBD1. The V and J ends lost 7 bases and 4 bases, in that order; junction bases with no gene match: 10. Looked up from germline, CDR1 is SQVTM and CDR2 is ANQGSEA. The CDR3 is 14 amino acids. CDR3 in amino acids: CSAATGPSNQPQHF. The CDR3 coding sequence is TGCAGCGCCGCGACAGGGCCTAGTAATCAGCCCCAGCATTTT. The full variable domain, rest sourced from reference TRBV29-1 and TRBJ1-5, is SAVISQKPSRDICQRGTSLTIQCQVDSQVTMMFWYRQQPGQSLTLIATANQGSEATYESGFVIDKFPISRPNLTFSTLTVSNMSPEDSSIYLCSAATGPSNQPQHFGDGTRLSIL.

There are a few counts of this clonotype. V is TRBV7-9 and J is TRBJ1-5; 9 nucleotides match TRBD1. Germline values: CDR1 SEHNR, CDR2 FQNEAQ (reference sequence). This CDR3 region has 16 residues. The V segment lost 6 bases and the J segment 3 bases; nucleotides outside the gene matches: 9. CDR3 protein: CASRGWDRVFNQPQHF. The DNA of the CDR3 is TGTGCCAGCAGAGGGTGGGACAGGGTCTTCAATCAGCCCCAGCATTTT. Drawing the rest from reference TRBV7-9 and TRBJ1-5, the complete variable domain is DTGVSQNPRHKITKRGQNVTFRCDPISEHNRLYWYRQTLGQGPEFLTYFQNEAQLEKSRLLSDRFSAERPKGSFSTLEIQRTEQGDSAMYLCASRGWDRVFNQPQHFGDGTRLSIL.

About this clonotype: This could be a read error, since a much larger clone is one nucleotide away. The chain joins TRBV4-1 to TRBJ2-3; 8 bases are a match to TRBD1. Germline CDR1 and CDR2: MGHRA and YSYEKL. CDR3 size: 15 residues. In DNA form, the CDR3 reads TGCGCCGGCAGCCAAGGACCAGGGGGCGCAGATACGCAGTATTTT. Its translation is CAGSQGPGGADTQYF.

In this sample, this clonotype turned up once. The chain employs TRBV5-1 and TRBJ2-5; D gene ambiguous. CDR1 SGHRS and CDR2 YFSETQ come from the germline V gene. V shed 0 bases and J shed 3 bases, with 9 bases lying between them. The CDR3 has 14 amino acids. The CDR3 loop is CASSLGVPEETQYF. The CDR3, as DNA: TGCGCCAGCAGCTTGGGGGTTCCCGAAGAGACCCAGTACTTC.

This clonotype was observed once. V gene TRBV29-1 combines with J gene TRBJ1-2; D perhaps matches TRBD1 (6 bases). The CDR3 runs 11 residues. The V gene's germline CDR1 is SQVTM and CDR2 ANQGSEA. V shed 8 bases and J shed 5 bases, with 12 bases lying between them. DNA for the CDR3: TGCAGCACAGAACAGGGATATGGCTACACCTTC. Translation: CSTEQGYGYTF.

J is TRBJ2-7 and V is TRBV2, with a tentative D call TRBD2 (5 bases). Germline V gene lookup returns CDR1 SNHLY and CDR2 FYNNEI. The germline V and J ends were trimmed by 6 bases and 4 bases, with 10 bases remaining between them. The CDR3 spans 12 residues. The CDR3 is CASSPSLYEQYF. CDR3 bases: TGTGCCAGCAGCCCTAGCCTGTACGAGCAGTACTTC.

At least ten counts were recorded for this clonotype. This chain joins TRBV7-8 and TRBJ2-3; no clear D. This CDR3 region has 15 residues. Trimming pared 4 bases from V and 3 bases from J, leaving 14 bases between. Per germline, CDR1 SGHVS and CDR2 FQNEAQ. As DNA, the CDR3 is TGTGCCAGCAGCTCAGGACGCGCTAAAACAGATACGCAGTATTTT. Protein product: CASSSGRAKTDTQYF.

The chain links TRBV11-2 to TRBJ2-1, with a weak D call TRBD2 (5 bases). Germline CDR1 is SGHAT and CDR2 is FQNNGV. The CDR3 contains 14 residues. Trimming shortened V by 1 base and J by 5 bases, and 9 bases separated the two germline ends. CDR3 sequence reads: CASSLALAHNEQFF. The CDR3 bases are TGTGCCAGCAGCTTAGCGCTAGCCCACAATGAGCAGTTCTTC.

This chain connects TRBV5-1 to TRBJ1-2; unclear D gene. V dropped 0 bases and J dropped 8 bases, with 11 bases sitting between them. CDR1 SGHRS and CDR2 YFSETQ come from the germline V gene. The length of the CDR3 is 13 residues. The CDR3 coding sequence is TGCGCCAGCAGCTTGGCCGGGGAAAGGGGCTACACCTTC. Translated: CASSLAGERGYTF.

This clonotype was seen only a few times. The chain joins TRBV4-1 to TRBJ2-1, with TRBD2 matching 8 bases. V lost 4 bases, J lost 4 bases, and 9 bases stayed unmatched. Germline loops: CDR1 MGHRA, CDR2 YSYEKL. This CDR3 has 16 amino acids. CDR3 region: CASSRGAQRGYNEQFF. For the CDR3, the DNA is TGCGCCAGCAGCCGCGGAGCCCAGCGGGGGTACAATGAGCAGTTCTTC.

The sample holds a few counts of this clonotype. The V gene is TRBV4-2, the J gene TRBJ2-5; no definite D call. V lost 2 bases to trimming and J lost 5 bases, with 15 bases between them. Germline CDR1 LGHNA, CDR2 YNFKEQ. CDR3 size: 15 residues. Here the CDR3 DNA reads TGTGCCAGCAGCCAATCCACAGTCACCGGGGAGACCCAGTACTTC. It encodes CASSQSTVTGETQYF.

The chain employs TRBV24-1 and TRBJ1-2, with D uncertain. Deletions cut 4 bases from V and 8 bases from J, with 7 bases between. Per the germline V gene, CDR1 is KGHDR and CDR2 is SFDVKD. This CDR3 region has 11 residues. DNA for the CDR3: TGTGCCACCAGTGACCCCCGAGGCTACACCTTC. Protein product: CATSDPRGYTF.

This clonotype occurred many times. This may be a read error: a much more frequent sequence differs by one nucleotide. DNA of the CDR3: TGTGCCAGCAGCCGAACTAGCGGGGGGTCCTACAATGAGCAGTACTTC. This translates into CASSRTSGGSYNEQYF. The chain recombines TRBV6-5 with TRBJ2-1; 12 bases line up with TRBD2. The J call could be wrong; TRBJ2-7 is a better fit for the DNA end. Germline-derived CDR1 and CDR2 are MNHEY and SVGAGI. The CDR3 extends over 16 amino acids.